This entry concerns a single T cell receptor (beta chain). The antigen is unknown. The sample comes from a study of blood T cells in healthy people across ages. Regarding the study as a whole: The diversity estimates, figures obtained from one million T cells, were considered underestimates.

Losses at the gene ends were 7 bases for V and 4 bases for J; bases not matched to a gene: 9. The CDR3 totals 16 residues. Alongside a J-beta primer mix, a sample-barcoded 5' primer served in a second PCR lasting about 7 to 12 cycles. One entry per CDR3 protein results from TCRdb running MiXCR on the 5' RACE reads. The sample consists of hundreds of thousands of distinct CDR3 sequences, roughly 41% of them appearing once. The sequenced sample consisted of blood. This receptor was identified in a man older than 75 in good health. The chain joins TRBV12-3 or TRBV12-4 to TRBJ1-3, with 11 bases matching TRBD1. The CDR3 sequence: CASNTLDRGPGNTIYF. CDR3 bases: TGTGCCAGCAATACTTTGGACAGGGGGCCCGGAAACACCATATATTTT.